This is a list of T cell receptor beta chains from one sample in a study of T cells in Graves' hyperthyroidism and ophthalmopathy. TCRdb re-derived calls from the multiplex PCR reads in MiXCR, one entry per CDR3 protein. The profile shows 500,000 or so distinct CDR3 sequences, roughly 17% of them singletons. Input material: blood. These receptors were obtained from a woman aged 18 to 35 with Graves' ophthalmopathy. The CDR3 runs from the conserved cysteine through the conserved F or W. A D gene is named only where the DNA matches it firmly. Expanded clones get a size class; other rows say once, few or many, or leave the size out.

abundance	v_gene	d_gene	j_gene	len	CDR3aa	CDR3nt
many	TRBV5-4	TRBD1	TRBJ1-2	15	CASSFWTGENYGYTF	TGTGCCAGCAGCTTTTGGACAGGAGAAAACTATGGCTACACCTTC
few	TRBV24-1	.	TRBJ2-5	11	CATSGEETQYF	TGTGCCACCAGTGGAGAAGAGACCCAGTACTTC
many	TRBV2	TRBD1	TRBJ2-1	16	CASSDLTGGSYNEQFF	TGTGCCAGCAGTGATCTCACAGGGGGCTCCTACAATGAGCAGTTCTTC
many	TRBV12-3/TRBV12-4	.	TRBJ2-5	16	CASSKTVDPYQETQYF	TGTGCCAGCAGTAAGACTGTCGACCCCTACCAAGAGACCCAGTACTTC
.	TRBV5-8	TRBD1	TRBJ2-5	15	CASSPGTGAPETQYF	TGTGCCAGCAGCCCCGGGACAGGGGCTCCAGAGACCCAGTACTTC
many	TRBV24-1	TRBD1	TRBJ1-5	16	CATSESRTGGNQPQHF	TGTGCCACCAGTGAAAGCAGGACAGGAGGCAATCAGCCCCAGCATTTT
many	TRBV30	TRBD1	TRBJ1-5	15	CAWSGGQAINQPQHF	TGTGCCTGGAGTGGAGGACAGGCGATCAATCAGCCCCAGCATTTT
.	TRBV6-2/TRBV6-3	.	TRBJ1-1	13	CASGDGQNTEAFF	TGTGCCAGCGGAGACGGTCAGAACACTGAAGCTTTCTTT
many	TRBV2	TRBD2	TRBJ2-1	13	CASSSPLGTNEFF	TGTGCCAGCAGTTCGCCCCTCGGGACTAATGAGTTCTTC
many	TRBV30	.	TRBJ1-2	13	CAWSVNQGYGYTF	TGTGCCTGGAGTGTAAACCAGGGCTATGGCTACACCTTC
few	TRBV5-4	TRBD1	TRBJ2-3	16	CASSLGGQGRTDTQYF	TGTGCCAGCAGCTTGGGAGGACAGGGGCGCACAGATACGCAGTATTTT
.	TRBV7-6	TRBD2	TRBJ2-3	16	CASSPGTSGRADTQYF	TGTGCCAGCAGCCCGGGTACTAGCGGGAGGGCAGATACGCAGTATTTT
.	TRBV11-2	.	TRBJ1-2	12	CASSLPAYGYIF	TGTGCCAGCAGTTTGCCAGCCTATGGCTACATCTTC
few	TRBV20-1	.	TRBJ1-3	13	CSARWESGNTIYF	TGCAGTGCTAGATGGGAATCTGGAAACACCATATATTTT
many	TRBV12-3/TRBV12-4	TRBD1	TRBJ1-2	14	CASSLTGVSDGYTF	TGTGCCAGCAGTTTGACAGGGGTTTCGGATGGCTACACCTTC
many	TRBV3-1	TRBD2	TRBJ2-1	16	CASSQVGSGIYNEQFF	TGTGCCAGCAGCCAAGTGGGTAGCGGGATATACAATGAGCAGTTCTTC
many	TRBV30	.	TRBJ2-7	13	CAWSAGGRGEQYF	TGTGCCTGGAGTGCCGGGGGGCGAGGAGAGCAGTACTTC
many	TRBV7-2	.	TRBJ2-1	15	CASSARYSQINEQFF	TGTGCCAGCAGCGCCCGGTACAGTCAAATAAATGAGCAGTTCTTC
many	TRBV5-1	TRBD1	TRBJ2-1	14	CASSLTGKGNEQFF	TGCGCCAGCAGCCTGACAGGGAAGGGGAATGAGCAGTTCTTC
once	TRBV19	.	TRBJ1-1	15	CASSIVPVGGTEAFF	TGTGCCAGTAGTATAGTCCCAGTCGGGGGCACTGAAGCTTTCTTT
many	TRBV11-2	.	TRBJ2-7	13	CASSKGHFYEQYF	TGTGCCAGCAGCAAGGGACACTTCTACGAGCAGTACTTC
few	TRBV11-3	TRBD2	TRBJ2-1	15	CASSLSGGSSNEQFF	TGTGCCAGCAGCCTCTCTGGCGGGAGTTCGAATGAGCAGTTCTTC
.	TRBV4-3	TRBD1	TRBJ2-3	15	CASSQRPGGGDTQYF	TGCGCCAGCAGCCAACGACCAGGGGGCGGTGATACGCAGTATTTT
.	TRBV20-1	.	TRBJ2-7	13	CSAYERRRYEQYF	TGCAGTGCTTACGAGCGGAGACGGTACGAGCAGTACTTC
.	TRBV6-1	TRBD1	TRBJ1-2	16	CASSEERQGRNYGYTF	TGTGCCAGCAGTGAAGAGCGACAGGGGAGAAACTATGGCTACACCTTC
many	TRBV3-1	TRBD2	TRBJ2-3	14	CASRRGASEDTQYF	TGTGCCAGCCGGCGGGGGGCCTCTGAGGATACGCAGTATTTT
many	TRBV6-2/TRBV6-3	TRBD1	TRBJ1-1	13	CASTADRGTEAFF	TGTGCCAGCACGGCGGACAGGGGCACTGAAGCTTTCTTT
many	TRBV3-1	.	TRBJ2-5	12	CASSQPEETQYF	TGTGCCAGCAGCCAACCCGAAGAGACCCAGTACTTC